These 5 T cell receptor beta chains came from one sample sequenced in a study of blood T cell repertoires in COVID-19. Sequencing used immunoSEQ multiplex PCR; TCRdb keeps in-frame clones, though not all of them. Of about 70,000 clones detected, approximately 84% appear once; the ten largest clones hold around 12%. Sequenced material: peripheral blood. All receptors derive from a human donor in a cohort sampled during active COVID-19.

The chain recombines TRBV5-4 with TRBJ1-2; D is perhaps TRBD1 (6 bases). The V end was cut by 4 bases, the J end by 4 bases, with 14 bases between. CDR1 and CDR2 (germline): SGHNT, YYREEE (reference sequence). CDR3 length equals 14 residues. CDR3 residues: CASSPDRGSYGYTF. CDR3 sequence (DNA): TGTGCCAGCAGCCCGGACAGAGGATCCTATGGCTACACCTTC.

The rearrangement uses TRBV6-5 and TRBJ1-1, with 11 bases identical to TRBD1. Losses at the gene ends were 4 bases for V and 8 bases for J; bases not matched to a gene: 3. Germline V lookup: CDR1 MNHEY, CDR2 SVGAGI. This CDR3 is built from 13 residues. The CDR3, as DNA: TGTGCCAGCAGTTGGACAGGGGGCCTCGAAGCTTTCTTT. Its protein is CASSWTGGLEAFF.

V gene TRBV11-2 combines with J gene TRBJ2-1, with 7 bases fitting TRBD1. Germline CDR1 reads SGHAT; CDR2 reads FQNNGV. This CDR3 has 15 residues. Germline trimming cut 2 bases from V and 2 bases from J; bases unmatched to any gene: 3. The CDR3 region is CASSLSGQTYNEQFF. For the CDR3, the DNA is TGTGCCAGCAGCTTATCGGGACAGACCTACAATGAGCAGTTCTTC.

V is TRBV19 and J is TRBJ1-2; no clear D. This CDR3 has 16 residues. Trimming removed 3 bases at V and 0 bases at J, with 14 bases between. In germline, CDR1 is LNHDA, CDR2 SQIVND (reference sequence). CDR3 residues: CASSISSAGSNYGYTF. DNA of the CDR3: TGTGCCAGTAGTATCAGTTCGGCAGGATCTAACTATGGCTACACCTTC.

V gene TRBV5-4 combines with J gene TRBJ1-2; 9 bases align to TRBD1. The V segment lost 0 bases and the J segment 7 bases; nucleotides outside the gene matches: 7. CDR1 is SGHNT and CDR2 is YYREEE in the germline V gene (reference sequence). The CDR3 sequence is 15 residues long. The CDR3 reads CASSLDRDREFGYTF. The CDR3 DNA is TGTGCCAGCAGCTTGGACCGGGACAGGGAATTTGGCTACACCTTC.